Sequencing of this TCR beta chain was carried out in a study of PD-L1 blockade in urothelial cancer. Study information: The researchers analyzed blood 3 weeks (second dose) and 6 weeks after treatment start. The median T cell count in blood samples was roughly 140,000.

Turning to this clone: Its antigen is unidentified.

The time point was: pretreatment peripheral blood. Study-level findings and limits: Lower pretreatment blood TCR clonality, under the median, predicted better survival, researchers reported.

Spiking each PCR with synthetic TCR analog templates was performed. The method was immunoSEQ multiplex PCR; TCRdb's version includes in-frame clones alone and lacks a portion of them. The sample records approximately 52,000 clones, roughly 75% being singletons. This TCR derives from a man between 65 and 85 years old with urothelial cancer. This material consisted of PBMCs, taken around atezolizumab (anti-PD-L1) treatment.

CDR3 residues: CASSPNTRDRAYF. The CDR3 DNA sequence: TGTGCCAGCAGCCCGAACACCCGGGACAGGGCCTATTTT. This chain uses TRBV14 with TRBJ1-3, with TRBD1 matching 9 bases. Germline CDR1 is SGHDN and CDR2 is FVKESK. The CDR3 sequence is 13 residues long. V lost 4 bases, J lost 16 bases, and 11 bases stayed unmatched. Full variable domain (missing parts from reference TRBV14 and TRBJ1-3): EAGVTQFPSHSVIEKGQTVTLRCDPISGHDNLYWYRRVMGKEIKFLLHFVKESKQDESGMPNNRFLAERTGGTYSTLKVQPAELEDSGVYFCASSPNTRDRAYFGEGSWLTVV.